Shown below are 22 T cell receptor beta chains from a single sample sequenced in a study of PD-1 blockade in classical Hodgkin lymphoma. Repertoires were generated with immunoSEQ multiplex PCR, while TCRdb's copy carries only in-frame clones and drops some. The table lists about 20,000 clones, around 84% of them singletons. The time point: cycle 4 day 1 (C4D1), after more than five weeks of nivolumab. Every patient had relapsed following autologous stem cell transplantation, and cohorts differed in brentuximab vedotin exposure. Researchers pulled CD8+ T cells out of thawed PBMCs using magnetic negative selection. The source material was CD8+ T cells from blood, sampled before the fourth cycle of nivolumab. All receptors come from a human donor with classical Hodgkin lymphoma.

The chain is built from TRBV13 and TRBJ2-3; unclear D gene. This CDR3 contains 12 residues. Germline V gene sequence: CDR1 PRHDT, CDR2 FYEKMQ (reference sequence). The V gene lost 5 bases and the J gene lost 6 bases, with 9 bases spanning the gap. CDR3 sequence: CASSPLSDTQYF. The CDR3, as DNA: TGTGCCAGCAGCCCCCTTAGTGATACGCAGTATTTT. The whole variable domain, remainder taken from reference TRBV13 and TRBJ2-3, is AAGVIQSPRHLIKEKRETATLKCYPIPRHDTVYWYQQGPGQDPQFLISFYEKMQSDKGSIPDRFSAQQFSDYHSELNMSSLELGDSALYFCASSPLSDTQYFGPGTRLTVL.

This clone was seen only once. The chain employs TRBV7-4 and TRBJ2-7; D tentatively fits TRBD1 or TRBD2 (5 bases each). CDR1 is SGHVT and CDR2 is SQSDAQ in the germline V gene. Deletions cut 2 bases from V and 12 bases from J, with 29 bases between. The CDR3 length is 17 residues. CDR3 in DNA: TGTGCCAGCAGCTTACGGGCGAGGGGCCCTGGTGTCTGTTATCCGTACTTC. The encoded protein is CASSLRARGPGVCYPYF.

The chain links TRBV25-1 to TRBJ2-1; D is unclear. The CDR3 spans 13 residues. The V and J ends lost 1 base and 10 bases respectively, with 11 bases between them. CDR1 is MGHDK and CDR2 is SYGVNS in the germline V gene. The CDR3 loop reads CASSELGIREQFF. The CDR3 bases are TGTGCCAGCAGTGAATTAGGGATAAGGGAGCAGTTCTTC.

The gene calls are TRBV7-2 and TRBJ1-5; D possibly corresponds to TRBD1 (5 bases). V was shortened by 2 bases and J by 15 bases, with 17 bases between the two germline ends. The CDR3 totals 13 residues. The V gene's germline CDR1 is SGHTA and CDR2 FQGNSA. The CDR3 bases are TGTGCCAGCAGCTTACCGTGGGGGACTGTCCCGCATTTT. Translated: CASSLPWGTVPHF.

This chain uses TRBV27 with TRBJ2-1; 14 bases map to TRBD2. This CDR3 comprises 17 residues. The V segment lost 4 bases and the J segment 1 base; nucleotides outside the gene matches: 3. The germline gives CDR1 MNHEY, CDR2 SMNVEV (reference sequence). The CDR3 nucleotides are TGTGCCAGCAGTTACGGGACTAGCGGGGGATCCTACAATGAGCAGTTCTTC. The encoded protein is CASSYGTSGGSYNEQFF.

The V and J genes are TRBV7-9 and TRBJ2-3; D gene unclear. Between the trimmed V and J ends, which lost 4 bases and 2 bases, there was a span of 10 bases. Germline V gene lookup returns CDR1 SEHNR and CDR2 FQNEAQ (reference sequence). The CDR3 loop spans 14 amino acids. The CDR3 nucleotides read TGTGCCAGCAGCTCCCGTGGCAACACAGATACGCAGTATTTT. It encodes CASSSRGNTDTQYF.

The chain couples TRBV2 to TRBJ1-2; tentative D call: TRBD1 (6 bases). The CDR3 has 13 amino acids. Per germline, CDR1 SNHLY and CDR2 FYNNEI. V was cut by 6 bases and J by 4 bases, with 12 bases left in between. CDR3 DNA: TGTGCCAGCAGGATGACAGGCCTCTATGGCTACACCTTC. Amino acids: CASRMTGLYGYTF.

The V call is TRBV9, the J call TRBJ2-3; 8 bases align to TRBD2. The V gene end was trimmed by 2 bases and the J gene end by 5 bases; junction bases not matched to a gene: 7. The CDR3 runs to 15 residues. Germline V gives CDR1 SGDLS, CDR2 YYNGEE. In DNA, the CDR3 is TGTGCCAGCAGCGTGGAGGGACTAGATGGAGATACGCAGTATTTT. Amino acids: CASSVEGLDGDTQYF.

This clone was observed a few times. J is TRBJ1-3 and V is TRBV11-2; no reliable D call. V was trimmed by 0 bases and J by 0 bases, leaving 9 bases between them. The CDR3 spans 16 residues. Germline V gives CDR1 SGHAT, CDR2 FQNNGV. CDR3 protein: CASSLEYGISGNTIYF. The CDR3 bases are TGTGCCAGCAGCTTAGAGTACGGAATCTCTGGAAACACCATATATTTT.

This sequence joins TRBV7-2 and TRBJ1-6; the D gene is possibly TRBD1 (5 bases). Trimming took 2 bases from V and 10 from J, leaving 15 bases between them. Per germline, CDR1 SGHTA and CDR2 FQGNSA. The CDR3 is 15 amino acids. This CDR3 is CASSLTPQGNSPLHF. The CDR3 DNA reads as TGTGCCAGCAGCTTAACCCCCCAGGGAAACTCACCCCTCCACTTT.

This sequence joins TRBV5-4 and TRBJ1-1; perhaps TRBD1 as D (6 bases). This CDR3 has 11 amino acids. CDR1 is SGHNT, CDR2 YYREEE, per germline (reference sequence). Trimming removed 2 bases from V and 8 bases from J, with 7 bases in between. This CDR3 reads CASSLTGEAFF. DNA for the CDR3: TGTGCCAGCAGCTTAACAGGGGAAGCTTTCTTT.

The rearrangement links TRBV5-6 to TRBJ1-5; 10 nucleotides line up with TRBD1. This CDR3 comprises 17 residues. V gave up 0 bases and J gave up 2 bases; unmatched junction bases: 5. Per germline, CDR1 SGHDT and CDR2 YYEEEE. CDR3 sequence: CASSLAAGTGGNQPQHF. As DNA, the CDR3 is TGTGCCAGCAGCTTGGCGGCCGGGACAGGGGGCAATCAGCCCCAGCATTTT.

This clone has a handful of counts. The gene calls are TRBV6-5 and TRBJ2-7; D is unresolved. Per germline, CDR1 MNHEY and CDR2 SVGAGI. Trimming left V 3 bases short and J 1 base short, with 10 bases between. The CDR3 is made up of 14 amino acids. The CDR3 bases are TGTGCCAGCAGTTATCGTAGGGCTTCCTACGAGCAGTACTTC. Protein product: CASSYRRASYEQYF.

In this sample, this clone turned up a few times. V is TRBV28 and J is TRBJ1-3, with a weak D call TRBD1 (6 bases). With 4 bases removed from V and 9 bases from J, the gap between germline ends came to 16 bases. This CDR3 is 14 amino acids long. Germline V CDR1 and CDR2: MDHEN, SYDVKM. Here the CDR3 reads CASSYRDKGTTIYF. CDR3 in DNA: TGTGCCAGCAGTTACCGGGACAAGGGTACCACCATATATTTT.

The chain is built from TRBV25-1 and TRBJ1-5; 7 bases align to TRBD1. Germline V CDR1 and CDR2: MGHDK, SYGVNS. The CDR3 length is 14 residues. Losses at the gene ends were 8 bases for V and 1 base for J; bases not matched to a gene: 5. CDR3 sequence: CASQNRGSNQPQHF. The CDR3 coding sequence is TGTGCCAGCCAAAACAGGGGAAGCAATCAGCCCCAGCATTTT.

The J gene is TRBJ1-4, the V gene TRBV29-1, with D unresolved. The V gene's germline CDR1 is SQVTM and CDR2 ANQGSEA. V was trimmed by 3 bases and J by 0 bases, leaving 8 bases between them. The CDR3 totals 14 residues. CDR3 amino acids: CSVDTRATNEKLFF. DNA for the CDR3: TGCAGCGTTGATACGCGCGCAACTAATGAAAAACTGTTTTTT. The entire variable domain, with the rest obtained from reference TRBV29-1 and TRBJ1-4, is as follows: SAVISQKPSRDICQRGTSLTIQCQVDSQVTMMFWYRQQPGQSLTLIATANQGSEATYESGFVIDKFPISRPNLTFSTLTVSNMSPEDSSIYLCSVDTRATNEKLFFGSGTQLSVL.

This clone has just one count. The chain links TRBV6-5 to TRBJ2-3, with TRBD2 identical over 8 bases. CDR1 and CDR2 (germline): MNHEY, SVGAGI. The CDR3 is 16 residues long. After removal of 4 bases from V and 0 bases from J, the junction contained 6 bases not matched to a gene. This CDR3 reads CASSSETSASTDTQYF. The CDR3 DNA sequence: TGTGCCAGCAGTTCCGAGACTAGCGCAAGCACAGATACGCAGTATTTT.

The chain joins TRBV4-2 to TRBJ2-7; TRBD2 agrees at 10 bases. The CDR3 is 17 amino acids. Germline CDR1 is LGHNA and CDR2 is YNFKEQ. J gave up 0 bases and V 0 bases, and 5 bases lay outside the gene matches. For the CDR3, the DNA is TGTGCCAGCAGCCAAGAAGCAGGACTAGCGGACTCCTACGAGCAGTACTTC. Its protein is CASSQEAGLADSYEQYF.

The chain employs TRBV19 and TRBJ1-6, with D uncertain. Germline V gives CDR1 LNHDA, CDR2 SQIVND (reference sequence). Between the trimmed V and J ends, which lost 5 bases and 7 bases, there was a span of 9 bases. The CDR3 sequence is 13 residues long. The CDR3 DNA sequence: TGTGCCAGTAGTTTCGGGTTAAATTCACCCCTCCACTTT. Its translation is CASSFGLNSPLHF.

In its sample, this clone was seen a few times. The chain links TRBV27 to TRBJ2-7, with 7 bases aligning to TRBD1. Germline trimming cut 4 bases from V and 3 bases from J; bases unmatched to any gene: 6. CDR3 length: 14 residues. CDR1 MNHEY and CDR2 SMNVEV come from the germline V gene (reference sequence). CDR3 coding DNA: TGTGCCAGCAGTTCCCGGGACAGCATCTACGAGCAGTACTTC. It codes for CASSSRDSIYEQYF.

The chain employs TRBV6-5 and TRBJ2-5, with D possibly being TRBD1 (5 bases). Germline lookup yields CDR1 MNHEY and CDR2 SVGAGI. This CDR3 contains 14 residues. The ends were cut back, 5 bases at V and 5 bases at J, with 15 bases in the middle. CDR3 sequence (DNA): TGTGCCAGCAGTCAACTACAGGAGTTCGAGACCCAGTACTTC. Translating gives CASSQLQEFETQYF.

The genes are TRBV10-3 and TRBJ2-7; TRBD1 agrees at 7 bases. The V gene end was trimmed by 4 bases and the J gene end by 5 bases; junction bases not matched to a gene: 5. CDR1 and CDR2 (germline): ENHRY, SYGVKD. CDR3 size: 13 residues. In nucleotides, the CDR3 is TGTGCCATCAGTGGAGACAGGGTCCACGAGCAGTACTTC. Amino acid sequence: CAISGDRVHEQYF.